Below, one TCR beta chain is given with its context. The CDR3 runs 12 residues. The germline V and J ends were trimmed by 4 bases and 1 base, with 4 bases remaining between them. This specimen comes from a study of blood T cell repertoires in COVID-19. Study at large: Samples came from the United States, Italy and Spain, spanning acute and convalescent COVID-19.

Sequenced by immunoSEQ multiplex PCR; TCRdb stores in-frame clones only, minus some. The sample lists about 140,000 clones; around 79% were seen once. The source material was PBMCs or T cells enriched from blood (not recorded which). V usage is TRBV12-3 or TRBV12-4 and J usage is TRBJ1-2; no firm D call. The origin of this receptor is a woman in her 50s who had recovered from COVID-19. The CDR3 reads CASSSGNYGYTF. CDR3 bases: TGTGCCAGCAGTTCGGGTAACTATGGCTACACCTTC.